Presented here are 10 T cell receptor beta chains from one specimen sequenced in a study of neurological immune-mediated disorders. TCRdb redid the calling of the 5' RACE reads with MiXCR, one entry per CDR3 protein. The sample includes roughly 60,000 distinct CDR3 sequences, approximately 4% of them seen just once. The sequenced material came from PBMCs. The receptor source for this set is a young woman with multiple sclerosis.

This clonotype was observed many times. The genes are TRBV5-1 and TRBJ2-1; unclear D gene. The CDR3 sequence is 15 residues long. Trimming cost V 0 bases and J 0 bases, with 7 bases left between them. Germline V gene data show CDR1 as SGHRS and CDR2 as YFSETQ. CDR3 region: CASSLAGSSYNEQFF. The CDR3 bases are TGCGCCAGCAGCTTGGCCGGTAGCTCCTACAATGAGCAGTTCTTC.

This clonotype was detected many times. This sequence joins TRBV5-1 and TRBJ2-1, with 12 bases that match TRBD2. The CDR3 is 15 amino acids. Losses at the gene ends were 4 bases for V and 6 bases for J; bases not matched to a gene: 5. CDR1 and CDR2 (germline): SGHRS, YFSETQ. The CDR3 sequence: CASSEGLAGPNEQFF. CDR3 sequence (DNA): TGCGCCAGCAGCGAAGGACTAGCGGGGCCCAATGAGCAGTTCTTC.

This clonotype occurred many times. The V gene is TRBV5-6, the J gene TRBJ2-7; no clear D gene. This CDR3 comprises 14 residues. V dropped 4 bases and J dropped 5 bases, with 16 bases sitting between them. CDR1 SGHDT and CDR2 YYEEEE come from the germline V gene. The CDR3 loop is CASSPIGQPHEQYF. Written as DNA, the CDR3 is TGTGCCAGCAGCCCTATAGGGCAGCCCCACGAGCAGTACTTC.

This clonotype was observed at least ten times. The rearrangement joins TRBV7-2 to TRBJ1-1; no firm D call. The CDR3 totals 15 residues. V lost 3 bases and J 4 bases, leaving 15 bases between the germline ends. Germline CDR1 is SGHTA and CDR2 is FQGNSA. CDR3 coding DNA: TGTGCCAGCAGCTTTGGAATCGGGTGGTCCACTGAAGCTTTCTTT. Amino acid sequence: CASSFGIGWSTEAFF.

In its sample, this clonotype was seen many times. CDR3 sequence: CSASLKRGVLDTQYF. The CDR3 region has the DNA TGCAGTGCTAGTCTAAAGCGGGGGGTCTTGGATACGCAGTATTTT. The chain joins TRBV20-1 to TRBJ2-3; the match to TRBD2 covers 9 bases. This CDR3 is 15 amino acids long. The V segment lost 3 bases and the J segment 6 bases; nucleotides outside the gene matches: 10. The germline CDR1 and CDR2 sequences are DFQATT and SNEGSKA (reference sequence).

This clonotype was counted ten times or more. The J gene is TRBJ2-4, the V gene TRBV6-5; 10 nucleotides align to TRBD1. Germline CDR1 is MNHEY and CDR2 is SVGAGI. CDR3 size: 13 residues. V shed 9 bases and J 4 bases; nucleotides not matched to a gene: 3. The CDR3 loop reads CASRGQGKNIQYF. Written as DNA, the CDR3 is TGTGCCAGTCGGGGACAGGGGAAAAACATTCAGTACTTC.

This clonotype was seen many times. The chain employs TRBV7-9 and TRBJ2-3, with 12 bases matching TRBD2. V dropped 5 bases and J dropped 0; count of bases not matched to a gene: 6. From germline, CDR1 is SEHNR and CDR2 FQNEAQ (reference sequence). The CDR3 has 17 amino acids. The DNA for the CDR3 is TGTGCCAGCAGCCCCGGGACTAGCGGGCCTAGCACAGATACGCAGTATTTT. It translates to CASSPGTSGPSTDTQYF.

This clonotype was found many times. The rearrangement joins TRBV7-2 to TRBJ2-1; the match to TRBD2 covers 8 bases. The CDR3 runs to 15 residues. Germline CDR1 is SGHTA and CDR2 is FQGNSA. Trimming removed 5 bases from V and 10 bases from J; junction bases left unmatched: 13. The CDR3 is CASSPPASGSKEQFF. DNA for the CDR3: TGTGCCAGCAGCCCTCCGGCCAGCGGGAGTAAAGAGCAGTTCTTC.

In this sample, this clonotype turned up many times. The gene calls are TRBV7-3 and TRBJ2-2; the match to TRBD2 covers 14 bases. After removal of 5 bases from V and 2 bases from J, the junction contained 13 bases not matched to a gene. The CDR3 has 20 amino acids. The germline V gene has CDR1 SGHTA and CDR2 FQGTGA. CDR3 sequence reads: CASSPRLAGGPILNTGELFF. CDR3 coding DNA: TGTGCCAGCAGCCCCAGACTAGCGGGAGGGCCAATCTTAAACACCGGGGAGCTGTTTTTT.

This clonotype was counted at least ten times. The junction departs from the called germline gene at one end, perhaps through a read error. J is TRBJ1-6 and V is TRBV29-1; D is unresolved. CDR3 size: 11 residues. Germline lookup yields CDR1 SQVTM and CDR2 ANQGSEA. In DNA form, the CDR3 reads TGCAGCGTGGGAGGGAGGTCACCCCTCAACTTT. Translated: CSVGGRSPLNF.